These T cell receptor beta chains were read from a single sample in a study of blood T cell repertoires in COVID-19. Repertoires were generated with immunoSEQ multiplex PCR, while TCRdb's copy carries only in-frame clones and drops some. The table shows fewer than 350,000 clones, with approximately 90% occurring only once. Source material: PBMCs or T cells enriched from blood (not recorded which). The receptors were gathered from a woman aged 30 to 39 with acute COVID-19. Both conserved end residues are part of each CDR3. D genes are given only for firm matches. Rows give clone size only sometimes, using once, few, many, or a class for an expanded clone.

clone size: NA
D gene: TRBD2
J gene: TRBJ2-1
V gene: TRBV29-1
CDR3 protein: CSVGPSGLYNEQFF
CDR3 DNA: TGCAGCGTCGGGCCTAGCGGGCTATACAATGAGCAGTTCTTC

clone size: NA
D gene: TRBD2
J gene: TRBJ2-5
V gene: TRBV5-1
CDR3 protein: CASSFGTSGIVETQYF
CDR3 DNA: TGCGCCAGCAGCTTCGGGACTAGCGGGATTGTCGAGACCCAGTACTTC

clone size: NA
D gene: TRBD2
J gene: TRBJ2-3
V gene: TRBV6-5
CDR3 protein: CASSYSGRTDTQYF
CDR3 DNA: TGTGCCAGCAGTTACTCCGGGAGGACAGATACGCAGTATTTT

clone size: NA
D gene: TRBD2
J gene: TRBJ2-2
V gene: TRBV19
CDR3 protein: CASKSLGGMNTGELFF
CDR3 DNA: TGTGCCAGTAAAAGTTTGGGGGGGATGAACACCGGGGAGCTGTTTTTT

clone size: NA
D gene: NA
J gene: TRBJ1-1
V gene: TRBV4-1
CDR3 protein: CASSPQGQRNTEAFF
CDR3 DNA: TGCGCCAGCAGTCCACAGGGCCAGCGGAACACTGAAGCTTTCTTT

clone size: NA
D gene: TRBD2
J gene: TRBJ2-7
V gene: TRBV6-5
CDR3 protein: CASSYSTSGSYEQYF
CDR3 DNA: TGTGCCAGCAGTTACTCGACTAGCGGGAGTTACGAGCAGTACTTC

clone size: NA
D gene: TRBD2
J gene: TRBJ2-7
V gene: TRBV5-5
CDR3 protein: CASSLLAGGSYEQYF
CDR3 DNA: TGTGCCAGCAGCTTGTTAGCGGGAGGGTCCTACGAGCAGTACTTC

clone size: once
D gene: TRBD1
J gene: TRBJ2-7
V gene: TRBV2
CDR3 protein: CASTGTGLEQYF
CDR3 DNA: TGTGCCAGCACCGGGACAGGGCTCGAGCAGTACTTC

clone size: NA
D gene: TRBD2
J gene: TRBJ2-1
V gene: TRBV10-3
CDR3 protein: CAISGREGNEQFF
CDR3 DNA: TGTGCCATCAGTGGCCGGGAGGGCAATGAGCAGTTCTTC

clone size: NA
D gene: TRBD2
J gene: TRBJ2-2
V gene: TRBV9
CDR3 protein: CASSSGLAGEITGELFF
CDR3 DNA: TGTGCCAGCAGCTCGGGACTAGCGGGAGAAATAACCGGGGAGCTGTTTTTT

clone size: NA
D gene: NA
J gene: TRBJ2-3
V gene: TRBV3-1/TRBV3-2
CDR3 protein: CASSQVVTVSTDTQYF
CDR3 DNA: TGTGCCAGCAGCCAAGTTGTTACAGTTAGCACAGATACGCAGTATTTT

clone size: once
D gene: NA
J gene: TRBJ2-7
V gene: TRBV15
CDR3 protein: CATSTTAGSSYEQYF
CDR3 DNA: TGTGCCACCAGCACAACCGCCGGGAGCTCCTACGAGCAGTACTTC

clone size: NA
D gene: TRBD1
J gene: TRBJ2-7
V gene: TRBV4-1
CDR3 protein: CASSQIGSGTGAYEQYF
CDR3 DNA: TGCGCCAGCAGCCAAATTGGGTCCGGGACAGGAGCCTACGAGCAGTACTTC

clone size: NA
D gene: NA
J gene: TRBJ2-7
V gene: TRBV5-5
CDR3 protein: CASRSRHQGSIYEQYF
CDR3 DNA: TGTGCCAGCAGGTCCCGACATCAGGGGTCGATCTACGAGCAGTACTTC

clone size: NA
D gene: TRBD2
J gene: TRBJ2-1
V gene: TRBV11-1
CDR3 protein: CASSWGREGPDEQFF
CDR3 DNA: TGTGCCAGCAGCTGGGGGCGGGAGGGCCCAGATGAGCAGTTCTTC

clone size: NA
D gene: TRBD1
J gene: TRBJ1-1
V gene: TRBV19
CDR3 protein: CASSARQGWNTEAFF
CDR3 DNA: TGTGCCAGTAGTGCGAGACAGGGGTGGAACACTGAAGCTTTCTTT

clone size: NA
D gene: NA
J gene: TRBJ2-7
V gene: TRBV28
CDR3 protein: CASSFIRWDKAYEQYF
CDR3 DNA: TGTGCCAGCAGTTTTATCCGGTGGGACAAAGCCTACGAGCAGTACTTC

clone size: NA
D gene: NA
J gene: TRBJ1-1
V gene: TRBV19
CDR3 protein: CASTLQGKGTEAFF
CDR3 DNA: TGTGCCAGTACTCTCCAGGGAAAGGGCACTGAAGCTTTCTTT

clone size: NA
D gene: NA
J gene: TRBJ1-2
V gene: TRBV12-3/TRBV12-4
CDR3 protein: CASNLGAQYGYTF
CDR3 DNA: TGTGCCAGCAACCTGGGGGCCCAGTATGGCTACACCTTC

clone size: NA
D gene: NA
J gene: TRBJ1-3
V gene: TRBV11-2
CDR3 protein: CASSLIWEPGNTIYF
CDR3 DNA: TGTGCCAGCAGCTTGATTTGGGAGCCCGGAAACACCATATATTTT

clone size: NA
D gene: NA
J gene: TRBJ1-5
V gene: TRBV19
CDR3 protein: CASSIPQGGPQPQHF
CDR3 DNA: TGTGCCAGTAGTATCCCACAGGGTGGGCCTCAGCCCCAGCATTTT

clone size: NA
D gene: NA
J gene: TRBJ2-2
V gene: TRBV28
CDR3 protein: CASGSQGSGELFF
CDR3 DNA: TGTGCCAGCGGCTCTCAGGGGTCCGGGGAGCTGTTTTTT

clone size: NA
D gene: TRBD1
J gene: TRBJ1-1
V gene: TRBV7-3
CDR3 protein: CASIEQGEVTEAFF
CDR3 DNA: TGTGCCAGCATCGAACAGGGGGAGGTCACTGAAGCTTTCTTT

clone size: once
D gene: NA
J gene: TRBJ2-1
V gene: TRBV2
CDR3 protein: CASSEPTVDYEQFF
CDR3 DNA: TGTGCCAGCAGTGAACCGACAGTCGATTATGAGCAGTTCTTC

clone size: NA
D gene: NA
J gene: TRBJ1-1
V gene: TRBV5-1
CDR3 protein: CASSLTGPGTEAFF
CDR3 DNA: TGCGCCAGCAGCCTAACAGGGCCTGGGACTGAAGCTTTCTTT